This TCR beta chain was retrieved from a study of cytomegalovirus exposure and HLA in healthy donors. Across the study: Caucasian-associated ancestry cluster membership applied to 75% to 85% of several hundred genotyped donors.

General study points: TCR beta chain V- and J-gene trimming was linked, in a later analysis, to a missense variant in DCLRE1C.

The PCR employed 60 Vbeta primers together with 13 Jbeta primers. The repertoire was sequenced with immunoSEQ multiplex PCR; TCRdb's copy has only in-frame clones and lacks some. Here the sample spans 150,000 to 200,000 clones, approximately 65% being singletons. The CDR3 extends over 16 amino acids. Germline V gene sequence: CDR1 SGHTA, CDR2 FQGTGA. V dropped 5 bases and J dropped 0; count of bases not matched to a gene: 3. This clone was picked up a small number of times. No antigen is known for it. The genes are TRBV7-3 and TRBJ2-6; 8 nucleotides agree with TRBD2. Material for sequencing was PBMCs. The sequence was collected from a man aged 35 to 55 in good health and CMV-seronegative. As DNA, the CDR3 is TGTGCCAGCAGCCGGGGGGGTAGCTCTGGGGCCAACGTCCTGACTTTC. The encoded protein is CASSRGGSSGANVLTF.